Given below is one TCR beta chain in context. This clone was observed once. The target of this receptor is not known. Base qualities were left out, and no much larger clone turns up one base away. This record belongs to a study of blood T cell repertoires in COVID-19 (dated by TCRdb to 2018 to 2020). Study-wide context: The collaborator samples originated in the United States, Italy and Spain and spanned the acute and convalescent phases of COVID-19. The material from the prospective study consisted of cDNA or gDNA derived from T cells, B-cell-depleted T cells, or PBMCs. Deeply sampled blood TCRbeta repertoires from subjects exposed to, actively infected with, or recovered from COVID-19 were included in the dataset. The repertoires were released in a freely available public database intended as a resource for research on the immune response to SARS-CoV-2. Samples came from the ongoing ImmuneRACE study (first 160 participants) plus 1,254 subjects from 6 global collaborators. Sample metadata almost always included a de-identified subject ID, COVID-19 status, age in years and sex. HLA class I and class II types, where available, came from metadata supplied by the sample provider rather than from assay-based typing.

Study-wide conclusions, independent of this receptor: The quantity of clinical and demographic metadata differed by source and by participant and was supplied without curation.

Collaborating institutions collected whole blood in K2EDTA tubes following their own protocols. For TCRbeta analysis, collaborators shipped samples in one of three forms: frozen whole blood, isolated PBMCs, or DNA extracted from either of those sample types. Trimmed from V: 3 bases; trimmed from J: 3 bases; junction bases lacking a gene match: 1. The CDR3 starts with the cysteine, ends with the phenylalanine, and has 14 residues. Here the CDR3 DNA is all that survives: 42 bases in frame from base 1. From the germline V gene, CDR1 is MGHDK and CDR2 is SYGVNS. The immunoSEQ Assay, a bias-controlled multiplex PCR, was used to amplify TCRbeta CDR3 regions from genomic DNA. The paper's processing steps were these. The number of nucleated cells in each sample was estimated from the amplification of reference gene primers within the assay. To quantify the absolute abundance of each unique TCRbeta CDR3 rearrangement, sequence reads were collapsed and filtered. Productive Simpson clonality was computed per sample as the square root of Simpson's diversity index over productive rearrangements. TCRdb limited this immuneACCESS table to in-frame rearrangements with V and J called. A share of clones is missing; checked studies link under half to unresolved V genes, and the rest is unexplained. The V and J calls and the clone size are those of that table, but D and trimming were determined from the DNA. Within this sample are about 39,000 clones, with roughly nine tenths of them counted one time only. The ten biggest clones cover about 2.2% of the sample.

This clonotype originated in a man aged 50 or older with active COVID-19. The chain employs TRBV25-1 and TRBJ2-1, and TRBD1 matches 8 of the central bases. The sample taken for sequencing was peripheral blood. This receptor carries the CDR3 CASSDDRGYNEQFF. DNA sequence: TGTGCCAGCAGTGACGACAGGGGCTACAATGAGCAGTTCTTC. Supplemented by the reference TRBV25-1 and TRBJ2-1 proteins around the CDR3, the complete variable domain is EADIYQTPRYLVIGTGKKITLECSQTMGHDKMYWYQQDPGMELHLIHYSYGVNSTEKGDLSSESTVSRIRTEHFPLTLESARPSHTSQYLCASSDDRGYNEQFFGPGTRLTVL.